The present entry profiles one T cell receptor (beta chain) with its context. The data stem from a study of blood T cell repertoires in COVID-19. Study in general: The origin of the acute and convalescent COVID-19 samples was the United States, Italy and Spain. Nucleic acid was either cDNA or gDNA, and it came from T cells, B-cell-depleted T cells, or PBMCs.

V was pared by 5 bases and J by 8 bases, with 18 bases between. There are 14 residues in the CDR3. CDR1 and CDR2 from the germline V gene are LNHDA and SQIVND (reference sequence). As handled by the study authors: Counts of nucleated cells, estimated from reference gene primer amplification, were obtained. Only in-frame clones appear in the TCRdb table, and some are missing; sequencing was by immunoSEQ multiplex PCR. V and J calls and clone size are as listed in that table; D and trimming were resolved from the DNA. The repertoire holds about 100,000 clones, with just over 85% as singletons. The sample was peripheral blood. The V call is TRBV19, the J call TRBJ1-1; D gene unclear. The TCR sequence derives from a human donor in a cohort sampled during active COVID-19. This CDR3 is CASSLTWLRSEAFF. The CDR3 DNA sequence: TGTGCCAGTAGTCTCACGTGGCTTCGGAGCGAAGCTTTCTTT.